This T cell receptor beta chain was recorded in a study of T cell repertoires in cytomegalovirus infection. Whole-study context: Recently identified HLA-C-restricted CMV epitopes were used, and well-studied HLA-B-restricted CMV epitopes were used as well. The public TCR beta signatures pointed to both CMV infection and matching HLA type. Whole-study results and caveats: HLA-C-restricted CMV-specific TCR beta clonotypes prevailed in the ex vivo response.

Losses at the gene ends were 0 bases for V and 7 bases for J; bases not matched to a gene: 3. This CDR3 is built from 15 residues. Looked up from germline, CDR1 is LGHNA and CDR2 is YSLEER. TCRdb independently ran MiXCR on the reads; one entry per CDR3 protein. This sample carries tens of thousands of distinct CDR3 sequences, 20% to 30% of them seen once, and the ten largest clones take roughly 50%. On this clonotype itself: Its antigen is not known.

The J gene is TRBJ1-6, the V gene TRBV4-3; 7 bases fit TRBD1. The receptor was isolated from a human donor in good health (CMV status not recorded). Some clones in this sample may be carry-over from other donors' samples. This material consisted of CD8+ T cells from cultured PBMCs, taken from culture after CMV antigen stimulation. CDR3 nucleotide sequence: TGCGCCAGCAGCCAAGATAGGGGACAGAATTCACCCCTCCACTTT. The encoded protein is CASSQDRGQNSPLHF.